This T cell receptor beta chain originates from a study of cytomegalovirus exposure and HLA in healthy donors (dated by TCRdb to the late 2010s). Regarding the study in general: According to an earlier analysis of 587 of the donors, about 179 million T cells yielded 120 million or so unique TCR beta sequences and around 280 Gb of sequence data. Approximately 300 gigabases of sequencing data and 75 million to 85 million unique TCR sequences made up an early release that covered roughly 670 HLA-typed donors. The genetic ancestry cluster associated with self-reported Caucasian donors included 70% to 85% of the approximately 430 genotyped donors. The aim of the study was to test whether cataloging public T cell receptors could identify signatures of past pathogen exposure. Using immunosequencing, the study profiled T cell repertoires from about 610 subjects and related those repertoires to cytomegalovirus serostatus. Besides the first cohort of roughly 700 subjects, a separate validation cohort made up of 120 different subjects was used. To predict cytomegalovirus infection status, the study brought together high-throughput TCR immunosequencing, statistical association of individual TCRs with disease status, and machine learning. A later analysis re-examined previously published TCR beta repertoires from several hundred donors and added high-resolution HLA genotyping to investigate patterns of TCR occurrence. In the later analysis, no new phenotypic data were used to find candidate immune exposures; instead, reliance was placed on TCR beta sequences and their occurrence across donors. An earlier analysis of approximately 580 of the donors used high-throughput TCR beta sequencing to judge whether each TCR beta V gene segment behaved as functional or pseudogenic. Donor age, sex, ethnicity and CMV serostatus were compiled together with the repertoire data. Genome-wide SNP genotypes for about three fifths of the roughly 700 donors were used in a later genetic analysis, which treated that subset as a discovery cohort. All discovery cohort repertoires had been generated on a single sequencing platform. Both class I and class II loci were covered by HLA typing, at four-digit resolution. Typing coverage varied by locus: roughly 620-630 donors for A, B, C, DRB1 and DQB1; under 550 for DQA1; around 570 for DPA1; approximately 450 for DPB1. Because of strong linkage in the cohort, roughly five DR-DQ haplotypes were treated as single units for association and clustering. Among some 400 genotyped donors of the cohort, an average of roughly 230,000 unique TCR beta nucleotide sequences was sequenced per donor, of which about 19% were non-productive.

General study outcomes and caveats: An association between a missense DCLRE1C variant and V-gene and J-gene trimming of TCR beta chains was found in a later genetic analysis and replicated in an independent cohort. Compared with equally common non-associated chains, HLA-associated TCR beta chains in a later analysis were more clonally expanded and had lower generation probabilities. Cytomegalovirus status was reported to be diagnosed by the classifier with high specificity and sensitivity in both the original and validation cohorts. A later genetic analysis reported fewer N-insertions in productive TCRs among donors in an Asian-associated ancestry cluster than the roughly 670-donor mean. At a false discovery rate of 0.05, a later analysis linked under 20,000 TCR beta sequences to specific HLA alleles. A further reported finding was that TCR beta sequences accurately predicted the HLA-A and HLA-B alleles for most subjects in the first cohort. Because HLA typing was missing for some donors at each locus, association tests included only the typed subset. The earlier analysis of about 600 of the donors excluded around 17 rarely observed V segments, including chromosome 9 orphons, because counts were too low. The study listed 150 to 200 TCR beta chains as associated with cytomegalovirus. Most CMV-associated TCR beta chains appeared to be HLA-restricted in a later analysis, and the HLA associations seemed to be driven largely by CMV exposure. Several of the top co-occurrence clusters appeared to be linked to parvovirus B19, influenza, CMV and Epstein-Barr virus, according to a later analysis. Three of the identified cytomegalovirus-associated TCR beta chains were confirmed in vitro to be specific for cytomegalovirus antigens. Only TCR beta chains were sequenced in this cohort, and the absence of alpha or paired-chain data limited detectable features. The authors suggested that the approach could potentially be generalized to other disease states and immunological phenotypes. Roughly uniform sequencing depth across donors was assumed in presence/absence analyses, although this assumption may not hold. Correlated functional status among segregating V segments might reflect linkage disequilibrium, but an unknown experimental factor could not be ruled out. When HLA alleles, especially DR and DQ, strongly co-occurred, attributing TCR associations to individual alleles was difficult. A later analysis found that TCR association rates varied across HLA loci, with DRB1 alleles showing the most associated TCRs and HLA-C alleles the fewest. In an earlier analysis of about 550 of the donors, most TCR beta V segments were observed in productive rearrangements about 87% or about 30% of the time, broadly matching IMGT annotations. The 87-base-pair reads could not distinguish some IMGT-functional V segments, including TRBV6-2 and TRBV6-3, so those segments were excluded. A cluster of highly shared sequence variants was judged likely to be a technical artifact of the sequencing pipeline. The only immune exposure information available for the cohort was CMV serostatus. Most TCR sequences were seen in very few donors, while some public TCRs were found in many individuals.

The cohort comprised 550 to 700 healthy bone marrow donors. At the time of sampling, all cohort members were nominally healthy, though unrecorded immune exposures were likely present. The donor was CMV seronegative and was included in the group of hundreds of seronegative cohort members. A peripheral blood sample was provided by each donor, and peripheral blood mononuclear cells were used for TCR beta sequencing. The Qiagen DNeasy Blood Extraction Kit was used to extract genomic DNA from the blood cell samples. CDR1 MNHNY and CDR2 SVGAGI are derived from the germline V gene (reference sequence). A distance of 9 bases separates the germline ends of V and J, which lose 2 bases and 11 bases respectively. From the cysteine through the phenylalanine, the CDR3 covers 11 amino acids. The only DNA kept is the CDR3, 33 bases in frame from the first base. Library construction relied on the immunoSEQ multiplex PCR assay. The multiplex PCR relied on a mix of 60 forward primers for TCR Vbeta segments and 13 reverse primers for TCR Jbeta segments. Amplification of the CDR3 region of rearranged TCR beta genes was performed with a multiplex PCR assay on genomic DNA. The Illumina HiSeq System was used to sequence the amplified TCR beta libraries as 87-base-pair reads. From the authors' description of their analysis: A later analysis counted about 80 million unique TCR beta chains across the 550 to 700 repertoires, and roughly 10 million of these chains were shared by at least two donors. A nearest-neighbor algorithm error-corrected the raw reads and collapsed the reads into unique sequences, merging closely related sequences to remove PCR and sequencing errors. V, D and J gene segments were assigned by aligning CDR3 sequences to IMGT reference sequences. For a sequence to be retained, a match of at least six nucleotides was required to both a V gene segment and a J gene segment. A rearrangement counted as productive if the CDR3 had no stop codons and remained in frame with V and J, and every other rearrangement counted as non-productive. CDR3 was defined by IMGT convention, running from the second conserved V-encoded cysteine to the conserved J-encoded phenylalanine. In an earlier analysis of more than 550 of the donors, sequences lacking an unambiguous match to a single V gene segment were excluded. An earlier analysis of a few hundred of the donors called V segments functional above 56.7% productive rearrangements and segregating when the between-donor standard deviation exceeded 5%. A statistical classification framework was developed to diagnose cytomegalovirus status using the catalog of TCR beta chain sequences. In a later analysis, V and J genes were assigned by comparing TCR nucleotide sequences against IMGT/GENE-DB human TR gene sequences. In a later analysis, CDR3 sequences and most-parsimonious VDJ recombination scenarios were assigned using the TCRdist pipeline. In a later analysis, every TCR beta chain was defined by the combination of its CDR3 amino acid sequence and its V-gene family, and reads without a unique V-gene family were dropped. To address suspected cross-contamination and a sequencing artifact, a later analysis removed 550 to 750 highly shared, low-generation-probability nucleotide sequences. For each public chain, a later analysis derived a clonal expansion index from normalized ranks of inferred template counts within each repertoire. A later analysis computed generation probabilities with a VDJ recombination model fitted to out-of-frame rearrangements, and checked the results against IGoR. In a later analysis, TCR-TCR, TCR-HLA and TCR-CMV co-occurrence was scored with hypergeometric tests, and a repertoire-size bias correction was applied to TCR pairs. A later analysis estimated false discovery rates by permuting HLA or CMV assignments 20 times. In a later analysis, co-occurring TCRs were grouped using DBSCAN, with TCRdist sequence similarity added in when clustering inside HLA-allele-positive subsets. Repertoires with fewer than 30,000 or more than 120,000 public chains, plus five repertoires with anomalous nucleotide sharing, were excluded from co-occurrence clustering. TCRdb stores this immuneACCESS table with in-frame sequences only. Part of the clones is absent; in the studies checked, under half of the shortfall reflects unresolved V genes, and no reason is known for the rest. V, J and clone size derive from that table, while D and trimming were established from the DNA sequence. The table of this sample itemizes 80,000 to 100,000 clones. The leading ten clones occupy about 3.4% of the sample.

With regard to this clone: Its recognized antigen is unknown.

The TCR originated in a woman in her 30s in good health and CMV-seronegative. In this chain, TRBV6-6 is recombined with TRBJ2-5; TRBD2 is perhaps the D gene, given 5 matching bases. The sample consisted of PBMCs. In nucleotides, the sequence is TGTGCCAGCAGTTACAGGTGGGAGCAGTACTTC. The encoded protein is CASSYRWEQYF.